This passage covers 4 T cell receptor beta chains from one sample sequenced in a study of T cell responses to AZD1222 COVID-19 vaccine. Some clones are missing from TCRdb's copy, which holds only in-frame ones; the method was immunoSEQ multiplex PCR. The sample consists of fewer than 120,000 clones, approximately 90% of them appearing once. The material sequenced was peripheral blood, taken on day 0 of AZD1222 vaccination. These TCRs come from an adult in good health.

This CDR3 reads CASSELGDNQPQHF. CDR3 bases: TGCGCCAGCAGTGAGTTGGGTGACAATCAGCCCCAGCATTTT. The chain employs TRBV10-2 and TRBJ1-5; D remains unclear. The CDR3 length is 14 residues. The V gene lost 1 base and the J gene lost 3 bases, with 7 bases spanning the gap. Germline CDR1 reads WSHSY; CDR2 reads SAAADI.

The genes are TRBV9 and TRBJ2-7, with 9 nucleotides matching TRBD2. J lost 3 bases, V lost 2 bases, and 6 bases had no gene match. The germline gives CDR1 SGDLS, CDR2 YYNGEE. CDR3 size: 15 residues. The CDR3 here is CASSVRAGGYYEQYF. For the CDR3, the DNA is TGTGCCAGCAGCGTCAGAGCGGGGGGCTACTACGAGCAGTACTTC.

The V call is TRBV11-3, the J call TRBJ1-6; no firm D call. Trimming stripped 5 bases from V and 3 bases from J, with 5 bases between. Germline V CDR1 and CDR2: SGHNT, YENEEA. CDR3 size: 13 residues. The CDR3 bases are TGTGCCAGCAGCCCAGGCTATAATTCACCCCTCCACTTT. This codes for CASSPGYNSPLHF.

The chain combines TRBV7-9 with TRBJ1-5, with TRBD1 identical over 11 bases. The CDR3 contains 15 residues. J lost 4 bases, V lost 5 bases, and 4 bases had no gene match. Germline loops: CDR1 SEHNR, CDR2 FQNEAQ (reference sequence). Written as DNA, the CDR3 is TGTGCCAGCAGCAGGGGGACAGGGGGTAATCAGCCCCAGCATTTT. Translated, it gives CASSRGTGGNQPQHF.